This TCR beta chain was found in a study of T cell clonality in common variable immunodeficiency. Study observations and caveats: In common variable immunodeficiency, TCR beta chains reportedly carried fewer deletions and N-nucleotide insertions. Patient heterogeneity in the CVID cohort limited correlations between repertoire features and clinical complications.

Worth noting for this clone: Its antigen is undetermined. The read terminates 3 residues ahead of where the CDR3 ends, so the germline J gene completes it.

Germline V gene lookup returns CDR1 SGHDT and CDR2 YYEEEE. The CDR3 covers 13 residues. The ends were cut back, 0 bases at V and 1 base at J, with 4 bases in the middle. Sequencing input was equivalent genomic DNA from CVID and controls. Generated by immunoSEQ multiplex PCR, the TCRdb table keeps only in-frame clones and is missing some. This repertoire lists about 35,000 clones without singletons; around 28% sits in the top ten. CVID subjects were some 16 female and 29 male, aged roughly 9 to 64. The rearrangement links TRBV5-6 to TRBJ2-5; D is unresolved. The receptor was derived from a human donor with common variable immunodeficiency. Sequenced input: peripheral blood mononuclear cells. CDR3 bases read: TGTGCCAGCAGCTTGGTCAGCCAAGAGACC. This sequence encodes CASSLVSQET. The complete CDR3 sequence is CASSLVSQETQYF.